This T cell receptor (beta chain) emerged from a study of OX40 agonist ivuxolimab in advanced cancers. Profiling relied on immunoSEQ multiplex PCR, and the TCRdb table lists in-frame clones only, not all of them. The sample lists under 95,000 clones, 91% occurring once. There are 10 residues in the CDR3. V gave up 4 bases and J gave up 8 bases, with 8 bases separating them. Germline CDR1 and CDR2: DFQATT and SNEGSKA (reference sequence). The starting material was CD4+ or CD8+ T cells sorted from blood, obtained in a trial of the OX40 agonist ivuxolimab. The chain links TRBV20-1 to TRBJ1-2; no reliable D call. The sequence derives from an adult with an advanced solid tumor such as melanoma, head and neck, liver or kidney cancer. CDR3 nucleotide sequence: TGCAGTGCTATTCGGGTGGGCTACACCTTC. Translation gives CSAIRVGYTF.